This T cell receptor beta chain was sequenced during a study of blood T cell repertoires in COVID-19. Study-level information: Collection of acute and convalescent COVID-19 samples took place in the United States, Italy and Spain. Nucleic acid was either cDNA or gDNA, and it came from T cells, B-cell-depleted T cells, or PBMCs.

CDR3 length: 15 residues. CDR1 SGDLS and CDR2 YYNGEE come from the germline V gene. V was clipped by 0 bases and J by 5 bases, with 11 bases between them. Per the authors' pipeline: Nucleated cell number was recorded as an estimate derived from reference gene primer amplification. Method: immunoSEQ multiplex PCR; TCRdb's copy keeps in-frame clones and lacks some. V, J and clone size derive from that table, while D and trimming were established from the DNA sequence. The sample consists of 88,000 or so clones, over 75% of them appearing once. Sequencing used peripheral blood. The sequence was collected from a man in his fifties or sixties with acute or convalescent COVID-19. The chain is built from TRBV9 and TRBJ2-2; TRBD1 is a possible D gene (6 bases). This chain's CDR3 is CASSVGGTPTGELFF. The CDR3 DNA reads as TGTGCCAGCAGCGTAGGAGGGACACCGACCGGGGAGCTGTTTTTT.